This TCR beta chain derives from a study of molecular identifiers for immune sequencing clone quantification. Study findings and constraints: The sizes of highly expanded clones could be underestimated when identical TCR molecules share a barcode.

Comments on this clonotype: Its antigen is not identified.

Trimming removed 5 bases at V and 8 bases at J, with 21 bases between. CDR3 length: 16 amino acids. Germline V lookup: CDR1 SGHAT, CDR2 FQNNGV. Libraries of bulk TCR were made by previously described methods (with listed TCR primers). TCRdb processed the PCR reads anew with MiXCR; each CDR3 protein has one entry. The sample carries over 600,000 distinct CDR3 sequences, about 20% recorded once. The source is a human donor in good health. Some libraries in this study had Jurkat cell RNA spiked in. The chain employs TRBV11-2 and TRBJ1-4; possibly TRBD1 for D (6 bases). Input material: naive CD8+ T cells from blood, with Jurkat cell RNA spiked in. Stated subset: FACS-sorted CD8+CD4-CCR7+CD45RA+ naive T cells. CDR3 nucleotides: TGTGCCAGCAGCCCCGGGACACTCAATTACGACGAAAAACTGTTTTTT. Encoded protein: CASSPGTLNYDEKLFF.